This T cell receptor beta chain was captured by sequencing in a study of cytomegalovirus exposure and HLA in healthy donors. This clone appeared once. The CDR3 is 15 residues long. V lost 11 bases and J lost 0; bases outside the gene matches: 9. Germline CDR1 is MRHNA and CDR2 is SNTAGT. A multiplex PCR was run with 60 Vbeta primers and 13 Jbeta primers. Methods used by the authors: About 88 million unique TCR beta chains, 9.5 million to 11 million of them shared, were counted by a later analysis. Sequenced by immunoSEQ multiplex PCR; TCRdb stores in-frame clones only, minus some. V and J calls and clone size are given by that table; D and trimming were obtained from the DNA. The table shows about 130,000 clones, with around three quarters occurring only once.

The sequence derives from a man in his forties in good health and CMV-seronegative. The sample was PBMCs. The chain joins TRBV6-4 to TRBJ2-1, with 8 bases fitting TRBD2. This CDR3 is CAGLEREPSYNEQFF. The DNA for the CDR3 is TGTGCCGGGCTCGAGCGGGAGCCCTCCTACAATGAGCAGTTCTTC.